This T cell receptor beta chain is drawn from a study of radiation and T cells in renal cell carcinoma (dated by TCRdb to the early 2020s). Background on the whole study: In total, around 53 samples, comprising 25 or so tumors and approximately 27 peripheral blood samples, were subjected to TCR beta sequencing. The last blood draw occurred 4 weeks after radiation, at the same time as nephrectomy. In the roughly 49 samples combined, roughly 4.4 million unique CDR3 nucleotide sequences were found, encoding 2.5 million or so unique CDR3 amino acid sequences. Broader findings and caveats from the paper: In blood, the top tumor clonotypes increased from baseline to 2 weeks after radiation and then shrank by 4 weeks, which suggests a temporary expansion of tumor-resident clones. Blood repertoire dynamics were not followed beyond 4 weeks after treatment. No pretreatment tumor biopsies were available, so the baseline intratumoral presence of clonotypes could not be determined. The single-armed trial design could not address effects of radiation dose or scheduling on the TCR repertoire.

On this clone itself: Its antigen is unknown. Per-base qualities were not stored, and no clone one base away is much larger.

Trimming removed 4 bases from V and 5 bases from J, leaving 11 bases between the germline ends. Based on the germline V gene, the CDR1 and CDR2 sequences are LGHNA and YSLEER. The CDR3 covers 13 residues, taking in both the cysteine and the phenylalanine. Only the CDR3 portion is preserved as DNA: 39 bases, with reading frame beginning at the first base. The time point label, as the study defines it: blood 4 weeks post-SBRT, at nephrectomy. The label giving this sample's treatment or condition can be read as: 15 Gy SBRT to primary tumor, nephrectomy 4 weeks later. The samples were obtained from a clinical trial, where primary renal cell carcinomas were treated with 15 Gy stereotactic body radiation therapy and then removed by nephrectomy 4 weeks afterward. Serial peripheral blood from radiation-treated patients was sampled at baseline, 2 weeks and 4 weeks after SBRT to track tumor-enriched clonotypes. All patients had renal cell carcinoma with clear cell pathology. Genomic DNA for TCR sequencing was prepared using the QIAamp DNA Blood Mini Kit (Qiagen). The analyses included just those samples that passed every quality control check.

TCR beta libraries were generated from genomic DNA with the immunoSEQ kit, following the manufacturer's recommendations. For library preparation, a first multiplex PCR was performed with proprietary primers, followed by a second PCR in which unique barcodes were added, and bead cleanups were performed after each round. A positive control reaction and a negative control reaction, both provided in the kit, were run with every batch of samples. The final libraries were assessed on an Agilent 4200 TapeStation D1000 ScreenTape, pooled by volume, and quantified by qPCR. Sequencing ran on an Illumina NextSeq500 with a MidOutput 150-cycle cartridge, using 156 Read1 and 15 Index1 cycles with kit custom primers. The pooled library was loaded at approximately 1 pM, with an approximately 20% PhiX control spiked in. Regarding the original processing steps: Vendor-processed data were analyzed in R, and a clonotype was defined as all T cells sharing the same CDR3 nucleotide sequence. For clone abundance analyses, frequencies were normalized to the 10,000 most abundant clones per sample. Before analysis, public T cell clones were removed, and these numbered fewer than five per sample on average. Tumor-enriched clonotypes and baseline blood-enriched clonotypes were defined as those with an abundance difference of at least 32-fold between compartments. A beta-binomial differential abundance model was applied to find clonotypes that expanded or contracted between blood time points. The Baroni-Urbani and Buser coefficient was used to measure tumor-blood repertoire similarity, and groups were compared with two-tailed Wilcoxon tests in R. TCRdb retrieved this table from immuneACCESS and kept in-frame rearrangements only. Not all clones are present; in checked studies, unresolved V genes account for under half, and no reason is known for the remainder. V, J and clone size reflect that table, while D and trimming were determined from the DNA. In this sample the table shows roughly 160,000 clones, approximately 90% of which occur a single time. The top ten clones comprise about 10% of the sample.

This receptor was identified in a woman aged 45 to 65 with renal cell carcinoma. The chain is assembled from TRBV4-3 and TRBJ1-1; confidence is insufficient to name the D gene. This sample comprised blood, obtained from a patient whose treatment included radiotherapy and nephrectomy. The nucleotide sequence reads TGCGCCAGCAGCCTCACTGGAGATACTGAAGCTTTCTTT. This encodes CASSLTGDTEAFF.